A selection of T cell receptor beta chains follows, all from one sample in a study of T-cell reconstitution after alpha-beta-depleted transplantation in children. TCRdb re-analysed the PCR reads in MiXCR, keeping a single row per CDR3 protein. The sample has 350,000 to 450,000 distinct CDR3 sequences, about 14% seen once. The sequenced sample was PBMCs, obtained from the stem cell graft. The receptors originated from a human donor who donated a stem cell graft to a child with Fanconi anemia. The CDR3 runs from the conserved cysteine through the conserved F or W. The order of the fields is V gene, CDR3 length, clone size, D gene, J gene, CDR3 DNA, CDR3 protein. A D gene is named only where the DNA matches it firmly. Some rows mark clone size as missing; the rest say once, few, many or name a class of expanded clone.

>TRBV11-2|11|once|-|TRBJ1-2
TGTGCCAGCAGCCATCAGAAGGGCTACACCTTC
CASSHQKGYTF
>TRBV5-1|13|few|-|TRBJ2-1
TGCGCCAGCAGAAAAGGGGATTACAATGAGCAGTTCTTC
CASRKGDYNEQFF
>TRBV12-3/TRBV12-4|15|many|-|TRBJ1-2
TGTGCCAGCACCCATTCCCCCACAGGGACTTATGGCTACACCTTC
CASTHSPTGTYGYTF
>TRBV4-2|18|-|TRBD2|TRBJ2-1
TGTGCCAGCAGCCAAGACCCCGGGGGACTAGCGGGTTACAATGAGCAGTTCTTC
CASSQDPGGLAGYNEQFF
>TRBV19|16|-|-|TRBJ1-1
TGTGCCAGTAGTATAGGGGGTTCGAGACAGCCCAATGAAGCTTTCTTT
CASSIGGSRQPNEAFF
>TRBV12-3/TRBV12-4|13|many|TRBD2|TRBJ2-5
TGTGCCAGCAGTCCAGCGGGGGGGCTGCCCCAGTACTTC
CASSPAGGLPQYF
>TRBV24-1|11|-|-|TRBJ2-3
TGTGCCACCAGTGCCATGGATACGCAGTATTTT
CATSAMDTQYF
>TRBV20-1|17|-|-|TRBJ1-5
TGCTGTGCTAGCAAACCCACGGGACACCCTAGCAATCAGCCCCAGCATTTT
CCASKPTGHPSNQPQHF
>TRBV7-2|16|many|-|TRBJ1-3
TGTGCCAGCAGCCCTAGACAGACCAGCTCTGGAAACACCATATATTTT
CASSPRQTSSGNTIYF
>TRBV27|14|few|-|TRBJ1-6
TGTGCCAGCTCCGGACGGGGCGTGGGTTCACCCCTCCACTTT
CASSGRGVGSPLHF
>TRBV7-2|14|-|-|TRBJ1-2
TGTGCCAGCAGCTTAACGTTTATTAACTATGGCTACACCTTC
CASSLTFINYGYTF
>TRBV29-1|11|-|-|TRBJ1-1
TGCAGCGTTCCCCATGGGACTGAAGCTTTCTTT
CSVPHGTEAFF
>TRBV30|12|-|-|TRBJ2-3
TGTGCCTGGAGTGTACTGGGCAGTACGCAGTATTTT
CAWSVLGSTQYF
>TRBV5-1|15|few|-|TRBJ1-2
TGCGCCAGCGCCCCGGGGGGGGCTCCATCCCTTGGCTACACCTTC
CASAPGGAPSLGYTF
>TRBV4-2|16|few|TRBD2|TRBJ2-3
TGTGCCAGCAGCCAAAGACTAGCGGGGGGGGCAGATACGCAGTATTTT
CASSQRLAGGADTQYF
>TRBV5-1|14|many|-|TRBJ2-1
TGCGCCAGCGTACCGGGACTCGGATACAATGAGCAGTTCTTC
CASVPGLGYNEQFF
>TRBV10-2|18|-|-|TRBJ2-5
TGCGCCAGCGCCACCGGTCTATCACGGGGGGCCGGTCAAGAGACCCAGTACTTC
CASATGLSRGAGQETQYF
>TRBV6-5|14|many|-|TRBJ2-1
TGTGCCAGCAGTTACACGCAGGGCCGAGGTGAGCAGTTCTTC
CASSYTQGRGEQFF
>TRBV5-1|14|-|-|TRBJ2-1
TGCGCCAGCAGCTTGATACAGCACTACAATGAGCAGTTCTTC
CASSLIQHYNEQFF
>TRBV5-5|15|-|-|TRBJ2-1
TGTGCCAGCAGCTGGGGCAGGGGATCCTACAATGAGCAGTTCTTC
CASSWGRGSYNEQFF
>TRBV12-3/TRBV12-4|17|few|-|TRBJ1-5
TGTGCCAGCAGTTTGGGCGGCCGAGGCGATAGCAATCAGCCCCAGCATTTT
CASSLGGRGDSNQPQHF
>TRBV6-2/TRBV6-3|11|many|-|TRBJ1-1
TGTGCCAGCAGAGGTTGGACTGAAGCTTTCTTT
CASRGWTEAFF